The 24 T cell receptor beta chains in this list originate from one sample, sequenced in a study of blood T cell repertoires in COVID-19. Clones were read by immunoSEQ multiplex PCR, and TCRdb kept only the in-frame ones, dropping some. The sample includes approximately 250,000 clones, approximately 90% of them seen just once. The sequenced sample consisted of peripheral blood. The origin of the receptors is a man younger than 40 who had recovered from COVID-19.

The chain employs TRBV6-6 and TRBJ1-1, with D possibly being TRBD1 (5 bases). The CDR3 covers 13 residues. CDR1 and CDR2 from the germline V gene are MNHNY and SVGAGI (reference sequence). The V end lost 10 bases, the J end lost 0 bases, and 12 bases lay between the germline ends. The CDR3 bases are TGTGCCACGCGGCGGGGGATGAACACTGAAGCTTTCTTT. Protein: CATRRGMNTEAFF.

The chain's CDR3 is CASSQGSGNIQYF. Here the CDR3 DNA reads TGTGCCTCCTCTCAGGGCTCTGGAAACATTCAGTACTTC. V is TRBV11-3 and J is TRBJ2-4, with a tentative D call TRBD1 (5 bases). The CDR3 runs to 13 residues. The ends were cut back, 11 bases at V and 6 bases at J, with 17 bases in the middle. CDR1 and CDR2 (germline): SGHNT, YENEEA.

The rearrangement uses TRBV29-1 and TRBJ1-1; 8 nucleotides line up with TRBD1. Germline V gene data show CDR1 as SQVTM and CDR2 as ANQGSEA. With V trimmed by 2 bases and J by 5 bases, 4 bases remained unmatched. This CDR3 region has 13 residues. In nucleotides, the CDR3 is TGCAGCGTTGAACAGGGGGCGGGAACTGAAGCTTTCTTT. It codes for CSVEQGAGTEAFF. The full variable domain, completed using reference TRBV29-1 and TRBJ1-1, is SAVISQKPSRDICQRGTSLTIQCQVDSQVTMMFWYRQQPGQSLTLIATANQGSEATYESGFVIDKFPISRPNLTFSTLTVSNMSPEDSSIYLCSVEQGAGTEAFFGQGTRLTVV.

The V gene is TRBV29-1, the J gene TRBJ2-7, with 8 bases that match TRBD1. V dropped 6 bases and J dropped 3; count of bases not matched to a gene: 10. This CDR3 contains 14 residues. CDR1 and CDR2 from the germline V gene are SQVTM and ANQGSEA. The CDR3 spells CSVDGTGENYEQYF. The CDR3 bases are TGCAGCGTCGATGGGACAGGCGAAAACTACGAGCAGTACTTC.

The chain links TRBV5-4 to TRBJ1-1; D remains ambiguous. CDR1 and CDR2 from the germline V gene are SGHNT and YYREEE (reference sequence). The ends were cut back, 0 bases at V and 0 bases at J, with 12 bases in the middle. CDR3 size: 16 residues. This chain's CDR3 is CASSLDRDYMNTEAFF. The CDR3 DNA reads TGTGCCAGCAGCTTGGACAGAGACTACATGAACACTGAAGCTTTCTTT.

V and J are TRBV3-1 (or the pseudogene TRBV3-2) and TRBJ1-2; 7 bases are shared with TRBD1. CDR3 length equals 16 residues. Germline lookup yields CDR1 LGHDT and CDR2 YNNKEL (reference sequence). Trimming removed 6 bases from V and 7 bases from J; junction bases left unmatched: 17. CDR3 loop: CASSFLLGQAPGGYTF. The CDR3 bases are TGTGCCAGCAGTTTTCTCTTAGGACAGGCTCCTGGTGGCTACACCTTC.

The chain uses TRBV2 and TRBJ1-2; 9 bases line up with TRBD1. The CDR3 is 13 residues long. The V and J ends lost 6 bases and 6 bases, in that order; junction bases with no gene match: 5. Germline lookup yields CDR1 SNHLY and CDR2 FYNNEI. CDR3 bases: TGTGCCAGCAGCCCGGGACAGGGAAATGGCTACACCTTC. It specifies CASSPGQGNGYTF. Supplemented by reference TRBV2 and TRBJ1-2, the full variable domain reads EPEVTQTPSHQVTQMGQEVILRCVPISNHLYFYWYRQILGQKVEFLVSFYNNEISEKSEIFDDQFSVERPDGSNFTLKIRSTKLEDSAMYFCASSPGQGNGYTFGSGTRLTVV.

The rearrangement joins TRBV25-1 to TRBJ1-6; TRBD1 agrees at 7 bases. This CDR3 has 14 residues. The trim removed 4 bases at V and 7 bases at J, leaving 4 bases unmatched. Germline CDR1 and CDR2: MGHDK and SYGVNS. The CDR3 reads CASSGYRGNSPLHF. CDR3 bases: TGTGCCAGCAGTGGTTACAGGGGCAATTCACCCCTCCACTTT.

In DNA, the CDR3 is TGTAAGGGGGCCCCTCGATCGAGCAATCAGCCCCAGCATTTT. It is translated as CKGAPRSSNQPQHF. This chain uses TRBV15 with TRBJ1-5; 7 bases are a match to TRBD1. Germline loops: CDR1 LNHNV, CDR2 YYDKDF (reference sequence). The CDR3 contains 14 residues.

This clone appeared a single time. This chain links TRBV5-8 with TRBJ2-3, with TRBD2 matching over 15 bases. Germline V lookup: CDR1 SGHTS, CDR2 YDEGEE. The V segment lost 4 bases and the J segment 5 bases; nucleotides outside the gene matches: 2. The CDR3 contains 15 residues. The CDR3 DNA follows: TGTGCCAGCAGCAAGGGACTAGCGGGGGGAGATACGCAGTATTTT. It is translated as CASSKGLAGGDTQYF.

V is TRBV2 and J is TRBJ2-1, with 13 nucleotides matching TRBD2. Per germline, CDR1 SNHLY and CDR2 FYNNEI. J lost 6 bases, V lost 7 bases, and 6 bases had no gene match. This CDR3 has 15 amino acids. CDR3 in amino acids: CASTEGLAGTNEQFF. CDR3 coding DNA: TGTGCCAGCACCGAGGGACTAGCGGGGACCAATGAGCAGTTCTTC.

The table lists this clone with a count of one. V usage is TRBV29-1 and J usage is TRBJ2-3; D is undetermined. CDR1 and CDR2 (germline): SQVTM, ANQGSEA. Trimming removed 8 bases from V and 4 bases from J, with 19 bases in between. The CDR3 extends over 14 amino acids. The CDR3 loop reads CSICESIRADTQYF. The CDR3 nucleotides read TGCAGCATATGTGAGTCGATACGGGCAGATACGCAGTATTTT.

The rearrangement uses TRBV7-9 and TRBJ2-2, with 7 nucleotides matching TRBD1. V lost 2 bases, J lost 4 bases, and 4 bases stayed unmatched. Germline loops: CDR1 SEHNR, CDR2 FQNEAQ (reference sequence). This CDR3 has 15 residues. The CDR3 spells CASSLSGQITGELFF. CDR3 in DNA: TGTGCCAGCAGCTTATCGGGACAGATCACCGGGGAGCTGTTTTTT.

The genes are TRBV14 and TRBJ1-1, with D perhaps TRBD1 (5 bases). V lost 2 bases, J lost 1 base, and 11 bases lay in between. CDR1 and CDR2 from the germline V gene are SGHDN and FVKESK. The CDR3 has 15 amino acids. Here the CDR3 reads CASSQYGTRNTEAFF. The CDR3 nucleotides read TGTGCCAGCAGCCAATACGGGACTCGGAACACTGAAGCTTTCTTT.

The chain joins TRBV6-2 or TRBV6-3 to TRBJ1-5; D call uncertain. The germline V gene has CDR1 MNHEY and CDR2 SVGEGT. The CDR3 consists of 13 residues. Trimming shortened V by 4 bases and J by 13 bases, and 17 bases separated the two germline ends. CDR3 sequence: CASSSISVGEQHF. As DNA, the CDR3 is TGTGCCAGCAGTTCTATTTCAGTCGGGGAACAGCATTTT.

This clone turned up a few times. V gene TRBV5-4 combines with J gene TRBJ2-3; 7 nucleotides match TRBD2. Germline CDR1 SGHNT, CDR2 YYREEE (reference sequence). The CDR3 consists of 17 residues. Trimming took 2 bases from V and 4 from J; bases not matched to a gene: 13. Here the CDR3 reads CASSLLGGRVNPDTQYF. The DNA for the CDR3 is TGTGCCAGCAGCTTACTGGGGGGGAGAGTTAATCCAGATACGCAGTATTTT.

The rearrangement joins TRBV5-4 to TRBJ2-3, with D hard to call. The CDR3 extends over 15 amino acids. V lost 0 bases and J lost 2, with 10 bases in between. The germline gives CDR1 SGHNT, CDR2 YYREEE (reference sequence). CDR3 sequence: CASSLELSPTDTQYF. The DNA of the CDR3 is TGTGCCAGCAGCTTGGAACTATCGCCCACAGATACGCAGTATTTT.

This clone is medium-sized (0.01 to 0.1%) in the sample. The chain combines TRBV2 with TRBJ2-7; no clear D gene. CDR1 SNHLY and CDR2 FYNNEI come from the germline V gene. V was shortened by 7 bases and J by 0 bases, with 10 bases between the two germline ends. This CDR3 spans 13 amino acids. Here the CDR3 reads CASTWLDSYEQYF. DNA of the CDR3: TGTGCCAGCACTTGGCTAGACTCCTACGAGCAGTACTTC. The whole variable domain, filled in from reference TRBV2 and TRBJ2-7, reads EPEVTQTPSHQVTQMGQEVILRCVPISNHLYFYWYRQILGQKVEFLVSFYNNEISEKSEIFDDQFSVERPDGSNFTLKIRSTKLEDSAMYFCASTWLDSYEQYFGPGTRLTVT.

The chain recombines TRBV11-2 with TRBJ2-5; 9 bases match TRBD1. Germline loops: CDR1 SGHAT, CDR2 FQNNGV. This CDR3 region has 16 residues. V shed 4 bases, J shed 4 bases, and the junction held 10 bases outside the gene matches. The CDR3 DNA sequence: TGTGCCAGCAGCTCGTCCGGGACAGGGATTCTAGAGACCCAGTACTTC. Translating gives CASSSSGTGILETQYF.

This chain uses TRBV7-6 with TRBJ1-3; D is undetermined. The germline CDR1 and CDR2 sequences are SGHVS and FNYEAQ. The CDR3 totals 18 residues. The V end lost 4 bases, the J end lost 0 bases, and 19 bases lay between the germline ends. The CDR3 nucleotides are TGTGCCAGCAGCTCGAAGTCCAGGACTTTCTACTCTGGAAACACCATATATTTT. Encoded protein: CASSSKSRTFYSGNTIYF.

By sample fraction, this clone is medium-sized. The V gene is TRBV7-9, the J gene TRBJ1-3; TRBD1 matches at 9 bases. Germline V gene sequence: CDR1 SEHNR, CDR2 FQNEAQ (reference sequence). V lost 5 bases to trimming and J lost 0 bases; unmatched junction nucleotides: 14. The CDR3 totals 19 residues. CDR3 in DNA: TGTGCCAGCAGCACACGACAGGGGGGAGCGCCTGGCTCTGGAAACACCATATATTTT. Its translation: CASSTRQGGAPGSGNTIYF. The whole variable domain, remainder taken from reference TRBV7-9 and TRBJ1-3, is DTGVSQNPRHKITKRGQNVTFRCDPISEHNRLYWYRQTLGQGPEFLTYFQNEAQLEKSRLLSDRFSAERPKGSFSTLEIQRTEQGDSAMYLCASSTRQGGAPGSGNTIYFGEGSWLTVV.

Details on this clone: The sample has other DNA sequences that encode this CDR3 too. CDR3 bases: TGCGCCAGCAGCTTGTCTCCCTACGAGCAGTACTTC. The encoded protein is CASSLSPYEQYF. The chain has TRBV5-1 and TRBJ2-7; D ambiguous. Germline CDR1 reads SGHRS; CDR2 reads YFSETQ. The CDR3 length is 12 residues. Deletions cut 1 base from V and 2 bases from J, with 4 bases between.

The CDR3 region has the DNA TGCAGGAGGGAGGGTACTGAAGCTTTCTTT. Its protein product is CRREGTEAFF. J is TRBJ1-1 and V is TRBV20-1; D remains unclear. The CDR3 runs 10 residues. The germline V gene has CDR1 DFQATT and CDR2 SNEGSKA (reference sequence).

CDR3 in amino acids: CASSPTQGDSSGGYTF. The CDR3 nucleotides read TGTGCCAGCTCACCAACACAGGGCGACTCGTCTGGTGGCTACACCTTC. The V gene is TRBV18, the J gene TRBJ1-2, with D tentatively TRBD1 (6 bases). The V end lost 2 bases, the J end lost 7 bases, and 20 bases lay between the germline ends. The germline CDR1 and CDR2 sequences are KGHSH and LQKENI. This CDR3 has 16 residues.